This note documents a single T cell receptor (beta chain) sequence. Its antigen remains undetermined. Per-nucleotide qualities are absent, and no much larger clonotype sits a single base away. The sample belongs to a study of blood T cell repertoires in COVID-19 (dated by TCRdb to the early 2020s). Looking at the study overall: Collaborator samples came from the United States, Italy and Spain and covered acute and convalescent phases of COVID-19. The repertoires were released in a freely available public database meant as a resource for research on the immune response to SARS-CoV-2. The sample metadata nearly always contained a de-identified subject ID, COVID-19 status, age in years and sex. The samples were drawn from the first 160 participants of the ongoing ImmuneRACE study and from 1,254 subjects provided by 6 global collaborators. The material from the prospective study consisted of cDNA or gDNA derived from T cells, B-cell-depleted T cells, or PBMCs. Where HLA class I and class II types were available, the types were taken from metadata supplied by the sample provider, not from assay-based typing. Deeply sampled blood TCRbeta repertoires from subjects exposed to, actively infected with, or recovered from COVID-19 were included in the dataset.

What the study reported, not specific to this receptor: How much clinical and demographic metadata was included differed by source and by participant, and the metadata was provided uncurated.

CDR1 and CDR2, looked up from the germline V gene, are SGHAT and FQNNGV. The V end gives up 0 bases and the J end 4 bases, leaving 15 bases in the junction not matched to a gene. The CDR3 sequence holds 19 residues, the cysteine and phenylalanine included. Only the CDR3 region is kept as DNA, spanning 57 bases read in frame from base 1. In Seattle, one collaborating source enrolled patients while the infection was active and tracked those patients longitudinally over the course of disease. Each collaborating institution followed its own protocols to collect whole blood in K2EDTA tubes. For TCRbeta analysis, collaborators shipped samples as frozen whole blood, isolated PBMCs, or DNA extracted from either of those sample types. TCRbeta CDR3 regions were amplified from genomic DNA by means of the immunoSEQ Assay, a bias-controlled multiplex PCR. The study's processing was this. The number of nucleated cells in each sample was estimated by amplification of reference gene primers within the assay. To quantify the absolute abundance of each unique TCRbeta CDR3 rearrangement, sequence reads were collapsed and filtered. For each sample, productive Simpson clonality was calculated as the square root of Simpson's diversity index over productive rearrangements. TCRdb stores this immuneACCESS table with in-frame sequences only. Part of the clones is absent; in the studies checked, under half of the shortfall reflects unresolved V genes, and no reason is known for the rest. V and J calls plus clone size are reproduced from that table; the DNA served to infer D and trimming. The sample has about 250,000 clones on record, 88% of them singletons. The top ten clones comprise about 5.9% of the sample.

This clonotype originated in a woman aged 30 to 39 with COVID-19, enrolled during active disease. Sequenced input: peripheral blood. The rearranged chain carries TRBV11-2 and TRBJ1-1, with TRBD1 identical over 9 junction bases. The CDR3 amino acid sequence is: CASSLDGTGYVLPPTEAFF. In nucleotides, the sequence is TGTGCCAGCAGCTTAGACGGGACAGGGTATGTTTTACCCCCCACTGAAGCTTTCTTT.